The rows below give T cell receptor beta chains drawn from one sample of a study of blood T cell repertoires in COVID-19. Only in-frame clones appear in the TCRdb table, and some are missing; sequencing was by immunoSEQ multiplex PCR. Of just over 95,000 clones detected, approximately 90% appear once; the ten largest clones hold around 1.7%. Material: peripheral blood. All receptors derive from a man aged 60 to 75 with acute or convalescent COVID-19. CDR3s include the opening cysteine and the closing phenylalanine or tryptophan. Each record gives: clone size, D gene, J gene, V gene, CDR3 DNA, CDR3 protein. D genes are given only for firm matches. Clone sizes are given selectively: once, few, many, or a class where the clone is expanded.

NA	TRBD2	TRBJ2-3	TRBV24-1	TGTGCCACCAGTGAAAGCGGGGGGGCTAAGGATACGCAGTATTTT	CATSESGGAKDTQYF
NA	NA	TRBJ1-2	TRBV7-2	TGTGCCAGCAGCTTAGGCCAGATTAACTATGGCTACACCTTC	CASSLGQINYGYTF
NA	NA	TRBJ1-6	TRBV30	TGTGCCTGGAGTGTACTTGGTCTCAACCCCCTCCACTTT	CAWSVLGLNPLHF
NA	NA	TRBJ1-2	TRBV7-9	TGTGCCAGCAGCTTAGAGAGGTCAGCTAATGGCTACACCTTC	CASSLERSANGYTF
NA	TRBD1	TRBJ1-3	TRBV5-1	TGCGCCAGCAGCTTGGAGGGACAGGGACCCCTCATCTCTGGAAACACCATATATTTT	CASSLEGQGPLISGNTIYF
NA	NA	TRBJ1-1	TRBV10-2	TGCGCCAGCAGTGAGAGGCAGGGAGGCACTGAAGCTTTCTTT	CASSERQGGTEAFF
NA	NA	TRBJ2-5	TRBV12-3/TRBV12-4	TGTGCCAGCAGTCCCGGGAGTCTAGAGACCCAGTACTTC	CASSPGSLETQYF
once	NA	TRBJ1-1	TRBV3-1/TRBV3-2	TGTGCCAGCAGCCAAGATCATCCCCGCGGGACTGAAGCTTTCTTT	CASSQDHPRGTEAFF
NA	TRBD2	TRBJ2-1	TRBV19	TGTGCCAGTAGTGGGACTAGCGGGGGGCAGGCCAGTCATGAGCAGTTCTTC	CASSGTSGGQASHEQFF
NA	NA	TRBJ2-1	TRBV6-5	TGTGCCAGCAGTTCCCTAGGTCCCTACAATGAGCAGTTCTTC	CASSSLGPYNEQFF
NA	NA	TRBJ1-6	TRBV3-1/TRBV3-2	TGTGCCAGCAGCCCCCGCGGGGCCGATTCACCCCTCCACTTT	CASSPRGADSPLHF
NA	NA	TRBJ1-5	TRBV12-1	TGTGCCAGCAGCCCTTACAGGGAGGGTCAGCCCCAGCATTTT	CASSPYREGQPQHF
NA	NA	TRBJ2-7	TRBV5-1	TGCGCCAGCAGCTCCAACAGTTGGCAGTACTTC	CASSSNSWQYF
NA	TRBD1	TRBJ1-1	TRBV5-1	TGCGCCAGCAGCCAAGACAGGGTGATCACTGAAGCTTTCTTT	CASSQDRVITEAFF
NA	TRBD1	TRBJ1-1	TRBV29-1	TGCAGCGTCGGCCTAGGACAGGGACGGAACACTGAAGCTTTCTTT	CSVGLGQGRNTEAFF
NA	NA	TRBJ1-1	TRBV5-1	TGCGCCAGCAGTTCTGGTCGGGACACTGAAGCTTTCTTT	CASSSGRDTEAFF
once	NA	TRBJ1-1	TRBV5-1	TGCGCCAGCAGCTGGAACGGGGGGTTGGACACTGAAGCTTTCTTT	CASSWNGGLDTEAFF
NA	TRBD1	TRBJ1-3	TRBV18	TGTGCCAGCTCTCCCTATACAGGGGAGGAAAACACCATATATTTT	CASSPYTGEENTIYF
few	NA	TRBJ1-2	TRBV28	TGTGCCAGCCACCGGGGGACCTATGGCTACACCTTC	CASHRGTYGYTF
NA	TRBD2	TRBJ2-1	TRBV18	TGTGCCAGCTCATCGCGACCGGGACTAGCGGGGGACTCCTACAATGAGCAGTTCTTC	CASSSRPGLAGDSYNEQFF
NA	TRBD1	TRBJ1-2	TRBV11-2	TGTGCCAGCAGCCCGATTTCCGGGACAGGGCATGGCTACACCTTC	CASSPISGTGHGYTF
NA	NA	TRBJ1-3	TRBV18	TGTGCCAGCTCACCATGGTCCTCAGGGGACTCTGGAAACACCATATATTTT	CASSPWSSGDSGNTIYF
NA	TRBD1	TRBJ1-2	TRBV12-3/TRBV12-4	TGTGCCAGCAGCTTCGGGACAGGCTATGGCTACACCTTC	CASSFGTGYGYTF
NA	TRBD1	TRBJ2-1	TRBV18	TGTGCCAGCTCACCCCCTCGTGACAGGGTGTACAATGAGCAGTTCTTC	CASSPPRDRVYNEQFF
NA	TRBD1	TRBJ2-2	TRBV5-1	TGCGCCAGCAGCATGGGGGACAGTCAAACCGGGGAGCTGTTTTTT	CASSMGDSQTGELFF